These 21 T cell receptor beta chains share one sample of origin, sequenced in a study of prognosis after radiotherapy for stage I lung cancer. Multiplex PCR, run in two rounds, amplified TCR beta CDR3 from genomic DNA. The first PCR round targeted every TRBV and TRBJ gene with specific primers. TCRdb fed the multiplex PCR reads into MiXCR, producing one record per CDR3 protein. In the table there are 8,000 to 9,000 distinct CDR3 sequences, 62% of which are singletons. This specimen was PBMCs, taken before or after stereotactic body radiation therapy (not recorded which). The receptors were sampled from a donor older than 45 with non-small cell lung cancer.

This clonotype is medium-sized in the sample. The V gene is TRBV6-7, the J gene TRBJ2-7; tentative D call: TRBD1 (6 bases). TRBV6-7 is known as an ORF, though its function is uncertain. CDR3 length: 13 amino acids. The V end lost 11 bases, the J end lost 1 base, and 15 bases lay between the germline ends. CDR3 amino acids: CAVKIGQSYEQYF. DNA for the CDR3: TGTGCCGTAAAGATCGGACAGTCCTACGAGCAGTACTTC.

CDR3 DNA sequence: TGTGCCAGCAGACCTCGGGGGGATAGAGACGATACGCAGTATTTT. Protein product: CASRPRGDRDDTQYF. The chain recombines TRBV9 with TRBJ2-3; 7 bases map to TRBD2. Germline CDR1 is SGDLS and CDR2 is YYNGEE. This CDR3 is 15 amino acids long. The junction had 12 bases not matched to a gene; V was cut back by 5 bases and J by 6 bases.

The J gene is TRBJ2-1, the V gene TRBV4-1; perhaps TRBD2 as D (5 bases). CDR1 is MGHRA and CDR2 is YSYEKL in the germline V gene. Trimming removed 4 bases from V and 6 bases from J, with 22 bases in between. The CDR3 is 17 amino acids. The CDR3 sequence is CASSPQTSLATGNEQFF. As DNA, the CDR3 is TGCGCCAGCAGCCCGCAAACGAGCTTAGCGACGGGCAATGAGCAGTTCTTC.

About this clonotype itself: The junction does not match germline at one end; this may be a read error. The gene calls are TRBV9 and TRBJ2-3; tentative D call: TRBD2 (6 bases). The CDR3 totals 16 residues. Germline loops: CDR1 SGDLS, CDR2 YYNGEE. The CDR3 coding sequence is TGTGCCAGCATCGTAGCCTATAGGACTATCACAGATACGCAGTATTTT. Its translation is CASIVAYRTITDTQYF.

Concerning this clonotype itself: It is likely a read error: a sequence one base away is far more abundant. A read error is likely, as this CDR3 ends without the conserved phenylalanine or tryptophan. V is TRBV27 and J is TRBJ1-6, with D tentatively TRBD1 (6 bases). Trimming removed 4 bases at V and 1 base at J, with 8 bases between. The CDR3 has 15 residues. Germline values: CDR1 MNHEY, CDR2 SMNVEV (reference sequence). The CDR3: CASSYRVSYNSPLHL. Written as DNA, the CDR3 is TGTGCCAGCAGTTACAGGGTGTCCTATAATTCACCCCTCCACTTG.

By proportion, this clonotype is medium-sized (0.01 to 0.1%). The junction differs from germline at one of its ends, possibly a read error. The chain uses TRBV6-9 and TRBJ2-5; a weak D match, TRBD2 (5 bases). This CDR3 is built from 11 residues. Germline-derived CDR1 and CDR2 are MNHGY and SVAAGI. The CDR3 loop reads CASSYSGRVIF. Here the CDR3 DNA reads TGTGCCAGCAGTTACAGTGGGAGAGTCATCTTC.

The chain is built from TRBV12-3 or TRBV12-4 and TRBJ1-2; maybe TRBD1 (5 bases). CDR3 length: 15 amino acids. Trimming left V 7 bases short and J 7 bases short, with 22 bases between. The CDR3 DNA reads TGTGCCAGCATTTTTATCCCGGGGGGTTTAATTGGCTACACCTTC. Encoded protein: CASIFIPGGLIGYTF.

V is TRBV6-1 and J is TRBJ1-1; D is perhaps TRBD1 (6 bases). This CDR3 is built from 14 residues. Trimming shortened V by 7 bases and J by 4 bases, and 16 bases separated the two germline ends. The V gene's germline CDR1 is MNHNS and CDR2 SASEGT. The DNA for the CDR3 is TGTGCCAGCATTAAACAGGGCTATCGCACTGAAGCTTTCTTT. Protein product: CASIKQGYRTEAFF.

By sample share, this clonotype is medium-sized. The rearrangement joins TRBV27 to TRBJ2-5, with D unclear. V was pared by 6 bases and J by 0 bases, with 11 bases between. CDR3 length: 14 amino acids. Germline-derived CDR1 and CDR2 are MNHEY and SMNVEV (reference sequence). In nucleotides, the CDR3 is TGTGCCAGCAGCCGCGGACGTAACCAAGAGACCCAGTACTTC. This sequence encodes CASSRGRNQETQYF.

This clonotype has a count of ten or more. The junction and the germline gene differ at one end; a read error may be behind it. CDR3 sequence: CASSLYTMSGSLQNEQLF. The CDR3 nucleotides are TGTGCCAGCAGCTTATACACGATGAGCGGGAGTCTTCAAAATGAGCAGCTCTTC. The rearrangement joins TRBV13 to TRBJ2-1; TRBD2 matches 8 bases. The germline V gene has CDR1 PRHDT and CDR2 FYEKMQ (reference sequence). The CDR3 sequence is 18 residues long.

There are a few counts of this clonotype. This sequence is one base from a far larger clone and is likely a read error. The chain combines TRBV6-5 with TRBJ2-1; D gene uncertain. V was shortened by 2 bases and J by 9 bases, with 14 bases between the two germline ends. In germline, CDR1 is MNHEY, CDR2 SVGAGI. This CDR3 has 14 residues. The CDR3 DNA reads TGTGCCAGCAGTTACACTTCGACGTTGAGTGAGCAGTTCTTC. It encodes CASSYTSTLSEQFF.

On this clonotype: A far larger clone is one base from this, pointing to a likely read error. The chain employs TRBV6-5 and TRBJ2-7; either TRBD1 or TRBD2 may supply D (5 bases each). The CDR3 runs to 15 residues. CDR1 MNHEY and CDR2 SVGAGI come from the germline V gene. CDR3 coding DNA: TGTGCCAGCAGTGTCGGGGCTACAAGCCCCTACGAGCATTACTTC. Residues: CASSVGATSPYEHYF.

In its sample, this clonotype ranks as medium-sized. The chain is built from TRBV11-2 and TRBJ2-1; the match to TRBD2 covers 7 bases. CDR3 size: 16 residues. V dropped 2 bases and J dropped 4; count of bases not matched to a gene: 8. The germline CDR1 and CDR2 sequences are SGHAT and FQNNGV. Written as DNA, the CDR3 is TGTGCCAGCAGCTTAACCCCCGGGAGGTTTTACAATGAGCAGTTCTTC. This gives the protein CASSLTPGRFYNEQFF. The variable domain in full, with the rest retrieved from reference TRBV11-2 and TRBJ2-1, is EAGVAQSPRYKIIEKRQSVAFWCNPISGHATLYWYQQILGQGPKLLIQFQNNGVVDDSQLPKDRFSAERLKGVDSTLKIQPAKLEDSAVYLCASSLTPGRFYNEQFFGPGTRLTVL.

This clonotype is termed large. V gene TRBV12-3 or TRBV12-4 combines with J gene TRBJ2-3; D tentatively fits TRBD1 or TRBD2 (5 bases each). Trimming stripped 6 bases from V and 4 bases from J, with 17 bases between. The CDR3 loop spans 15 amino acids. The CDR3 DNA reads as TGTGCCAGCAGCAATTCGTGGGGGTCGGCAGATACGCAGTATTTT. Its translation is CASSNSWGSADTQYF.

This clonotype was counted many times. The chain recombines TRBV5-8 with TRBJ2-7; the D gene is possibly TRBD1 (6 bases). Trimming shortened V by 4 bases and J by 4 bases, and 15 bases separated the two germline ends. Germline CDR1 SGHTS, CDR2 YDEGEE. This CDR3 region has 14 residues. The CDR3 nucleotides read TGTGCCAGCAGCGGGGACACCGCCCCATACGAGCAGTACTTC. It encodes CASSGDTAPYEQYF.

This chain uses TRBV15 with TRBJ2-7; D possibly matches TRBD1 or TRBD2 (5 bases each). The CDR3 spans 16 residues. V lost 1 base, J lost 6 bases, and 19 bases lay in between. CDR1 LNHNV and CDR2 YYDKDF come from the germline V gene (reference sequence). CDR3 loop: CATSRGVRDAGGEQYF. For the CDR3, the DNA is TGTGCCACCAGCAGAGGAGTCCGGGACGCTGGAGGCGAGCAGTACTTC.

This clonotype is categorized as large (0.1 to 1%). This rearrangement joins TRBV12-3 or TRBV12-4 to TRBJ1-2, with D maybe TRBD1 (6 bases). CDR3 length: 13 residues. Trimming stripped 7 bases from V and 4 bases from J, with 13 bases between. CDR3 in DNA: TGTGCCAGCATTGTACAGGGTTCCTATGGCTACACCTTC. Protein sequence: CASIVQGSYGYTF.

This clonotype is labeled medium-sized. CDR3 in DNA: TGTGCTAGTGGTCGTGGAGCTCGGGAGCAGTACTTC. It is translated as CASGRGAREQYF. V gene TRBV12-5 combines with J gene TRBJ2-7, with no clear D. The V end lost 5 bases, the J end lost 7 bases, and 12 bases lay between the germline ends. This CDR3 spans 12 amino acids. From germline, CDR1 is LGHNT and CDR2 FRNRAP.

In regard to this clonotype: This likely stems from a read error, as it lies one base from a far larger clone. The CDR3 nucleotides read TGTGCCAGCAGTCCGGGGACGGTCTACAATGAGCAGTTCTTC. Its protein is CASSPGTVYNEQFF. The chain is built from TRBV6-1 and TRBJ2-5; D could derive from TRBD1 or TRBD2 (5 bases each). TRBJ2-1 explains the end of the DNA better; the J call may be wrong. This CDR3 is 14 amino acids long. CDR1 is MNHNS and CDR2 is SASEGT in the germline V gene.

The rearrangement joins TRBV7-2 to TRBJ1-5; possibly TRBD1 for D (6 bases). Between the trimmed V and J ends, which lost 8 bases and 6 bases, there was a span of 17 bases. There are 14 residues in the CDR3. Per germline, CDR1 SGHTA and CDR2 FQGNSA. The CDR3 reads CASATGIWGQPQHF. The DNA of the CDR3 is TGTGCCAGCGCAACAGGGATATGGGGTCAGCCCCAGCATTTT.

This clonotype was counted ten times or more. This chain uses TRBV18 with TRBJ1-1; D ambiguous. The length of the CDR3 is 13 residues. Germline V gene lookup returns CDR1 KGHSH and CDR2 LQKENI. V was cut by 5 bases and J by 1 base, with 8 bases left in between. Here the CDR3 DNA reads TGTGCCAGCTCATCCGGAGAGAACACTGAAGCTTTCTTT. Translated: CASSSGENTEAFF.